This TCR beta chain was sequenced in a study of low-dose radiotherapy and immunotherapy resistance in tumors (dated 2022 in TCRdb). For the study in its entirety: Cohort 1 received 0.5 Gy per fraction every 2 weeks, with a prescribed total PTV dose of 6.5 Gy. Cohort 2 received 1 Gy per fraction every two weeks, with a total of 13 Gy over 26 weeks. Patients were given nivolumab as a 240 mg flat dose every two weeks and ipilimumab at 1 mg/kg every six weeks, with both drugs delivered intravenously. Cyclophosphamide 200 mg/m2 was given intravenously every two weeks, one day before each radiation and immunotherapy administration. Starting on cycle 1 day 1, patients took 300 mg of aspirin by mouth once a day for four cycles. Trial participants were not randomized into treatment groups. Eight patients were included in the translational analysis: three from the first dose cohort and the first five from the second dose cohort.

Instrument on record: Illumina HiSeq 2500. First-strand cDNA was synthesized using Superscript III and a set of TRAV- and TRBV-specific primers, so that both TCRalpha and TCRbeta chains were covered. TCRs were amplified for 20 PCR cycles with Phusion, using a constant-region primer paired with the adapter attached to the V primers. Amplification of the isolated mRNA was done with the MessageAmp II aRNA Amplification Kit, which involved a roughly 15-hour in vitro transcription at 37 degrees C. The Dynabeads mRNA DIRECT Purification Kit was used to isolate the mRNA for TCR sequencing. Indexed Illumina adapters were added in a second approximately 25-cycle Phusion PCR, and the resulting products were purified with AMPure XP beads. Regarding the original processing steps: Using custom Perl scripts, TCR sequences that encoded the same protein were pooled, out-of-frame sequences were dropped, and the abundance of each clonotype was calculated. TCR sequences supported by only a single read were excluded from analysis. Shannon entropy, Gini index, clonality, richness, and the frequency of TCRs shared between repertoires were included as repertoire metrics. TCRdb itself trimmed the public reads at Q25 with fastp, ran MiXCR and retained productive beta chains. Rows with one shared CDR3 protein collapse into an entry with the most common genes and DNA. The V and J calls, along with clone size, are taken from TCRdb and not from the paper's own processing. The sample table holds approximately 70,000 distinct CDR3 sequences, of which roughly 31% were seen once. Roughly 10% of the sample is in the top ten clones.

V loses 5 bases of germline sequence and J loses 0 bases, and the interval between the two ends is 14 bases. CDR3 length: 15 amino acids, cysteine to phenylalanine. Here the CDR3 DNA is all that survives: 45 bases in frame from base 1. CDR1 and CDR2 are read off the germline V gene as SGHTA and FQGNSA. This clonotype was counted ten times or more. What this receptor recognizes is not known. No clone much larger than this one lies a single base away; base qualities are absent. Sample time point, as interpreted from the label and publication: before trial treatment. The donors took part in RACIN, a single-arm, phase I, dose-escalation trial that combined nivolumab, ipilimumab, aspirin, low-dose cyclophosphamide and low-dose radiotherapy. Eligible patients had advanced, TIL-negative solid tumors.

The receptor was derived from a female donor with ovarian cancer. The rearranged segments are TRBV7-2 and TRBJ2-7, with the D gene not confidently named. This specimen consisted of PBMCs, obtained before treatment. The nucleotide sequence is given as TGTGCCAGCAGCACCCCTGGACGCGGCTCCTACGAGCAGTACTTC. This is translated as CASSTPGRGSYEQYF.